This T cell receptor (beta chain) was profiled in a study of stem cell transplantation in POMP-related autoinflammatory disease. Turning to the study itself: Impaired MHC class I-dependent CD8+ differentiation was hypothesized from defective thymoproteasomes. Study results and caveats: In patients with PRAID, every analyzed T-cell subset tended to show lower diversity and higher clonality.

This CDR3 is built from 13 residues. Trimming took off 8 bases at V and 0 bases at J, with 5 bases between the two ends. Profiled with immunoSEQ multiplex PCR; TCRdb holds only in-frame clones, not every one. The table shows 68,000 or so clones, with approximately 91% occurring only once. This clone has just one count. Its target is not known. PRAID featured prominent immunodeficiency. This specimen was CD4+ T cells from PBMCs, taken after stem cell transplantation. The clonotype was recovered from a human patient with POMP-related autoinflammation and immune dysregulation (PRAID). The T cells may partly be graft donor cells. This chain links TRBV12-3 or TRBV12-4 with TRBJ1-6; D not resolved. The CDR3 loop reads CASGSSYNSPLHF. DNA for the CDR3: TGTGCCAGCGGGAGCTCCTATAATTCACCCCTCCACTTT.